This T cell receptor (beta chain) was recovered during a study of CD8 T cells in ankylosing spondylitis. The germline CDR1 and CDR2 sequences are KGHSH and LQKENI. CDR3 size: 14 residues. The V and J ends lost 6 bases and 4 bases respectively, with 13 bases between them. This clonotype occurred a few times. TCRdb re-analysed the 5' RACE reads in MiXCR, keeping a single row per CDR3 protein. The table shows 200,000 to 300,000 distinct CDR3 sequences, with over 8.5% occurring only once. The chain carries TRBV18 and TRBJ1-5; D is unclear. This clonotype was obtained from a male donor with ankylosing spondylitis or in good health (not recorded which). Input material: blood, either unsorted or a sorted T cell fraction (not recorded which). The CDR3 sequence is CASSGSVGNQPQHF. DNA for the CDR3: TGTGCCAGCTCGGGGTCGGTGGGTAATCAGCCCCAGCATTTT.